Listed below are T cell receptor beta chains from one sample, sequenced in a study of cytomegalovirus exposure and HLA in healthy donors. Sequenced by immunoSEQ multiplex PCR; TCRdb stores in-frame clones only, minus some. Its table records tens of thousands of clones. The specimen was PBMCs. These receptors were collected from a man between 35 and 55 years old in good health and CMV-seronegative. Each CDR3 is given with its conserved first and last residue. The order of the fields is V gene, CDR3 length, D gene, J gene, CDR3 protein, CDR3 DNA. D genes are given only for firm matches.

>TRBV11-2|13|NA|TRBJ2-5
CASSQGQGETQYF
TGTGCCAGCAGCCAAGGCCAGGGAGAGACCCAGTACTTC
>TRBV30|13|NA|TRBJ1-1
CAWSGVRSTEAFF
TGTGCCTGGAGCGGAGTAAGGAGCACTGAAGCTTTCTTT
>TRBV5-1|15|TRBD2|TRBJ2-3
CASSFSSGVADTQYF
TGCGCCAGCAGCTTTTCCAGCGGGGTCGCAGATACGCAGTATTTT
>TRBV7-9|15|TRBD2|TRBJ2-1
CASSLGTTPNNEQFF
TGTGCCAGCAGCTTGGGGACTACCCCCAACAATGAGCAGTTCTTC
>TRBV7-2|13|TRBD1|TRBJ1-2
CASSRGQSRGYTF
TGTGCCAGCAGCCGGGGACAGTCTCGGGGCTACACCTTC
>TRBV5-1|14|NA|TRBJ1-3
CASSRGQSDNTIYF
TGCGCCAGCAGCCGCGGACAGTCAGATAACACCATATATTTT
>TRBV6-1|16|NA|TRBJ1-6
CASSEMWGPANSPLHF
TGTGCCAGCAGTGAAATGTGGGGGCCCGCTAATTCACCCCTCCACTTT
>TRBV10-2|13|NA|TRBJ1-6
CASSEARYSPLHF
TGCGCCAGCAGTGAAGCCCGCTATTCACCCCTCCACTTT
>TRBV19|16|TRBD2|TRBJ2-2
CASSARGGRNTGELFF
TGTGCCAGTAGTGCCCGGGGGGGCAGGAACACCGGGGAGCTGTTTTTT
>TRBV25-1|14|NA|TRBJ2-1
CASRREGSYNEQFF
TGTGCCAGCCGCAGGGAAGGGTCCTACAATGAGCAGTTCTTC
>TRBV28|14|TRBD1|TRBJ1-4
CASSSGTGDEKLFF
TGTGCCAGCAGTAGTGGGACAGGGGACGAAAAACTGTTTTTT
>TRBV7-3|16|TRBD2|TRBJ2-1
CASSRTGTSGGSEQFF
TGTGCCAGCAGCCGGACCGGGACTAGCGGGGGTTCTGAGCAGTTCTTC
>TRBV25-1|12|NA|TRBJ1-1
CASSGGSTEAFF
TGTGCCAGCAGTGGAGGGAGCACTGAAGCTTTCTTT
>TRBV28|15|TRBD2|TRBJ2-3
CASSLGGGLTDTQYF
TGTGCCAGCAGTTTGGGCGGGGGACTAACAGATACGCAGTATTTT
>TRBV4-1|16|NA|TRBJ2-1
CASSQIDLLSYNEQFF
TGCGCCAGCAGCCAAATAGATTTGTTGTCCTACAATGAGCAGTTCTTC
>TRBV7-9|16|NA|TRBJ2-3
CASSLGDIPSTDTQYF
TGTGCCAGCAGCTTAGGAGATATCCCTAGCACAGATACGCAGTATTTT
>TRBV6-6|16|NA|TRBJ1-1
CASSRQRTAQNTEAFF
TGTGCCAGCAGTAGACAACGGACAGCACAGAACACTGAAGCTTTCTTT
>TRBV5-1|13|NA|TRBJ1-1
CASSLEEVGGAFF
TGCGCCAGCAGCTTGGAGGAAGTCGGGGGGGCTTTCTTT
>TRBV6-5|13|NA|TRBJ2-5
CASSDNYQETQYF
TGTGCCAGCAGCGACAATTACCAAGAGACCCAGTACTTC
>TRBV9|16|TRBD2|TRBJ2-2
CASSVGSGGNTGELFF
TGTGCCAGCAGCGTAGGGTCGGGGGGGAACACCGGGGAGCTGTTTTTT
>TRBV2|13|TRBD1|TRBJ2-7
CASTPGQLYEQYF
TGTGCCTCCACTCCGGGACAGCTCTACGAGCAGTACTTC
>TRBV5-4|15|NA|TRBJ2-3
CASANRALASDTQYF
TGTGCCAGCGCCAACAGGGCGCTGGCTTCAGATACGCAGTATTTT
>TRBV9|15|TRBD2|TRBJ2-7
CASSVGGGRNNEQYF
TGTGCCAGCAGCGTAGGCGGGGGGCGCAACAACGAGCAGTACTTC
>TRBV19|12|NA|TRBJ2-3
CASSPHSDTQYF
TGTGCCAGTAGCCCACACAGCGATACGCAGTATTTT
>TRBV11-3|16|TRBD1|TRBJ2-7
CASSLGGQSSSYEQYF
TGTGCCAGCAGCTTAGGGGGACAGTCCTCCTCCTACGAGCAGTACTTC
>TRBV7-3|18|TRBD2|TRBJ2-1
CASSPAGGGLAGDNEQFF
TGTGCCAGCAGCCCTGCGGGGGGGGGACTAGCGGGGGATAATGAGCAGTTCTTC
>TRBV30|14|TRBD2|TRBJ2-5
CAWSRGVGQETQYF
TGTGCCTGGAGCCGGGGGGTTGGACAAGAGACCCAGTACTTC
>TRBV5-1|15|TRBD1|TRBJ1-2
CASRPGTGDLSGYTF
TGCGCCAGCAGACCCGGGACAGGGGACCTTTCTGGCTACACCTTC
>TRBV6-6|15|TRBD1|TRBJ2-7
CASRDATSGGDEQYF
TGTGCCAGCAGGGATGCAACCTCAGGGGGCGACGAGCAGTACTTC
>TRBV9|18|TRBD2|TRBJ2-3
CASGRSQSGGLSTDTQYF
TGTGCCAGCGGTCGATCACAAAGCGGGGGGCTAAGCACAGATACGCAGTATTTT
>TRBV10-3|17|TRBD1|TRBJ2-6
CAISRDRGLSGANVLTF
TGTGCCATCAGTCGGGACAGGGGCCTCTCTGGGGCCAACGTCCTGACTTTC
>TRBV6-5|15|NA|TRBJ2-3
CASSNLRTLTDTQYF
TGTGCCAGCAGTAACCTCAGGACACTCACAGATACGCAGTATTTT
>TRBV9|14|TRBD1|TRBJ2-3
CASSQGVPADTQYF
TGTGCCAGCAGCCAGGGGGTCCCGGCAGATACGCAGTATTTT
>TRBV13|15|TRBD1|TRBJ2-5
CASSSGQGTEETQYF
TGTGCCAGCAGCTCGGGACAGGGGACGGAAGAGACCCAGTACTTC
>TRBV19|14|TRBD1|TRBJ2-5
CASSNRGRGETQYF
TGTGCCAGTAGTAACAGGGGGCGGGGGGAGACCCAGTACTTC
>TRBV2|15|NA|TRBJ2-5
CASSERRGAQETQYF
TGTGCCAGCAGTGAACGTCGCGGGGCGCAAGAGACCCAGTACTTC
>TRBV13|13|NA|TRBJ2-1
CASSRAGVNEQFF
TGTGCCAGCAGCCGCGCGGGCGTCAATGAGCAGTTCTTC
>TRBV5-1|15|NA|TRBJ1-6
CASSLEQPYNSPLHF
TGCGCCAGCAGCTTGGAACAGCCCTATAATTCACCCCTCCACTTT
>TRBV13|15|TRBD1|TRBJ1-4
CASRERQGYNEKLFF
TGTGCCAGCAGGGAACGACAGGGGTATAATGAAAAACTGTTTTTT
>TRBV6-4|15|TRBD1|TRBJ1-5
CASSVSGGGNQPQHF
TGTGCCAGCAGTGTCTCAGGGGGCGGCAATCAGCCCCAGCATTTT
>TRBV11-2|12|NA|TRBJ2-7
CASSLTGYEQYF
TGTGCCAGCAGCCTAACAGGGTACGAGCAGTACTTC